The 13 T cell receptor beta chains reported below all come from one sample, sequenced in a study of CD8 T cells in ankylosing spondylitis. TCRdb analysed the 5' RACE reads with MiXCR anew, one entry per CDR3 protein. The sample consists of under 55,000 distinct CDR3 sequences, 6% to 7.5% of them appearing once. Sequenced input: blood, either unsorted or a sorted T cell fraction (not recorded which). These receptors were obtained from a female donor with ankylosing spondylitis or in good health (not recorded which).

This clonotype was seen ten or more times. The genes are TRBV5-1 and TRBJ2-5; no firm D call. Trimming took 0 bases from V and 8 from J, leaving 5 bases between them. The CDR3 has 11 residues. Germline V gene data show CDR1 as SGHRS and CDR2 as YFSETQ. The CDR3 protein is CASSLDQTQYF. As DNA, the CDR3 is TGCGCCAGCAGCTTGGACCAAACCCAGTACTTC.

This clonotype was seen repeatedly, ten times or more. The rearrangement links TRBV15 to TRBJ2-5, with 7 positions matching TRBD1. The germline V gene encodes CDR1 LNHNV and CDR2 YYDKDF (reference sequence). The CDR3 is made up of 14 amino acids. V lost 5 bases and J lost 5; bases outside the gene matches: 8. The CDR3 nucleotides are TGTGCCACCAGCGATGACAGGGTCGGGGAGACCCAGTACTTC. Amino acids: CATSDDRVGETQYF.

This clonotype was seen many times. This chain joins TRBV18 and TRBJ2-7; D assignment may be TRBD1 or TRBD2 (5 bases each). Germline CDR1 is KGHSH and CDR2 is LQKENI. V was pared by 1 base and J by 2 bases, with 15 bases between. This CDR3 is built from 16 residues. The CDR3 nucleotides are TGTGCCAGCTCACCACGAAGGACAACGACTACCTACGAGCAGTACTTC. Its protein is CASSPRRTTTTYEQYF.

At least ten counts were recorded for this clonotype. V is TRBV6-1 and J is TRBJ2-7; D not resolved. CDR3 length equals 14 residues. The V gene's germline CDR1 is MNHNS and CDR2 SASEGT. V lost 3 bases and J lost 2, with 11 bases in between. The chain's CDR3 is CASSDYNLAYEQYV. In DNA, the CDR3 is TGTGCCAGCAGTGACTATAATTTGGCCTACGAGCAGTACGTC.

This clonotype has more than one count but fewer than ten. V usage is TRBV7-2 and J usage is TRBJ1-5, with 7 bases matching TRBD1. The J segment lost 1 base and the V segment lost 5 bases, leaving 5 bases of the junction unmatched. Germline V gene lookup returns CDR1 SGHTA and CDR2 FQGNSA. The CDR3 has 15 amino acids. The CDR3 sequence: CASSPQGQSNQPQHF. Written as DNA, the CDR3 is TGTGCCAGCAGCCCTCAGGGACAGAGCAATCAGCCCCAGCATTTT.

At least ten counts were recorded for this clonotype. The chain links TRBV11-2 to TRBJ1-5, with no clear D. This CDR3 is built from 18 residues. Germline V gene sequence: CDR1 SGHAT, CDR2 FQNNGV. V gave up 1 base and J gave up 2 bases, with 18 bases separating them. This chain's CDR3 is CASSLVGSGADGNQPQHF. DNA for the CDR3: TGTGCCAGCAGCTTAGTAGGGTCAGGAGCGGATGGCAATCAGCCCCAGCATTTT.

This clonotype was recorded at least ten times. This rearrangement joins TRBV5-1 to TRBJ1-1; D gene uncertain. The CDR3 totals 15 residues. Germline loops: CDR1 SGHRS, CDR2 YFSETQ. V was shortened by 0 bases and J by 4 bases, with 13 bases between the two germline ends. CDR3 in amino acids: CASSLDGEGGTEAFF. The CDR3 DNA is TGCGCCAGCAGCTTGGACGGGGAGGGAGGCACTGAAGCTTTCTTT.

This clonotype showed up many times. The chain combines TRBV12-3 or TRBV12-4 with TRBJ2-2; D tentatively reads TRBD1 or TRBD2 (6 bases each). Trimming pared 9 bases from V and 5 bases from J, leaving 16 bases between. This CDR3 has 14 residues. The CDR3 sequence: CASIEGGRTGELFF. The CDR3, as DNA: TGTGCCAGTATCGAGGGGGGTAGGACCGGGGAGCTGTTTTTT.

This clonotype has a count of ten or more. The V call is TRBV20-1, the J call TRBJ2-5; 10 nucleotides align to TRBD1. The germline CDR1 and CDR2 sequences are DFQATT and SNEGSKA (reference sequence). This CDR3 comprises 14 residues. V trimming: 6 bases; J trimming: 5 bases; junction bases outside the gene matches: 9. In DNA form, the CDR3 reads TGCAGTGCGGATCCGGGACAGGGGATCGAGACCCAGTACTTC. This sequence encodes CSADPGQGIETQYF.

There are many counts of this clonotype. V usage is TRBV29-1 and J usage is TRBJ1-1; D may be TRBD1 (5 bases). The CDR3 loop spans 13 amino acids. The V end was cut by 7 bases, the J end by 5 bases, with 17 bases between. Germline-derived CDR1 and CDR2 are SQVTM and ANQGSEA. The CDR3 nucleotides read TGCAGCGGACACCCACAGGAGCAAACTGAAGCTTTCTTT. Protein product: CSGHPQEQTEAFF.

A few counts support this clonotype. This chain links TRBV5-1 with TRBJ1-4, with a weak D call TRBD1 (5 bases). Trimming removed 0 bases from V and 5 bases from J, with 14 bases in between. The CDR3 extends over 16 amino acids. Germline CDR1 reads SGHRS; CDR2 reads YFSETQ. The CDR3 coding sequence is TGCGCCAGCAGCTTGGACGGGGGGAGTGCAAATGAAAAACTGTTTTTT. Translated, it gives CASSLDGGSANEKLFF.

This clonotype has ten or more counts. This chain joins TRBV9 and TRBJ2-7, with 10 bases fitting TRBD1. V dropped 3 bases and J dropped 6; count of bases not matched to a gene: 15. Germline loops: CDR1 SGDLS, CDR2 YYNGEE. The CDR3 covers 17 residues. The CDR3 loop reads CASSAGTGVRQFGEQYF. The CDR3 DNA reads as TGTGCCAGCAGCGCCGGGACAGGGGTACGTCAATTCGGCGAGCAGTACTTC.

At least ten counts were recorded for this clonotype. The chain links TRBV10-3 to TRBJ1-2; D might be TRBD1 (5 bases). Looked up from germline, CDR1 is ENHRY and CDR2 is SYGVKD. The CDR3 spans 13 residues. The V gene lost 6 bases and the J gene lost 4 bases, with 12 bases spanning the gap. This CDR3 reads CAIRPRDVYGYTF. For the CDR3, the DNA is TGTGCCATCAGGCCCCGGGACGTCTATGGCTACACCTTC.